This T cell receptor (beta chain) was observed in a study of blood T cell repertoires in COVID-19. In the study overall: Whether acute or convalescent, the COVID-19 samples came from the United States, Italy and Spain. Sources were T cells, B-cell-depleted T cells, or PBMCs; the material itself was cDNA or gDNA.

Authors' processing steps: From reference gene primer amplification, estimates of nucleated cell counts were derived. Method: immunoSEQ multiplex PCR; TCRdb's copy keeps in-frame clones and lacks some. V and J calls and clone size come straight from that table; D and trimming were deduced from the DNA. Found here are just over 200,000 clones, around 80% of them singletons; the top ten hold around 5.4%. The CDR3 is 10 amino acids. V was shortened by 7 bases and J by 9 bases, with 9 bases between the two germline ends. Germline CDR1 reads SNHLY; CDR2 reads FYNNEI. The sequenced material came from peripheral blood. This sequence joins TRBV2 and TRBJ2-5; weak D call: TRBD2 (6 bases). This TCR was recovered from a woman aged 70 to 79 with acute or convalescent COVID-19. CDR3: CASTGGAQYF. The CDR3, as DNA: TGTGCCAGCACCGGGGGAGCCCAGTACTTC.